The rows below give T cell receptor beta chains drawn from one sample of a study of cytomegalovirus exposure and HLA in healthy donors. TCRdb's copy holds only in-frame clones and misses some; the assay was immunoSEQ multiplex PCR. The sample holds 70,000 or so clones, less than 95% seen once. Sequencing input: PBMCs. These receptors were taken from a woman under 30 in good health and CMV-seronegative. CDR3s include the opening cysteine and the closing phenylalanine or tryptophan. The order of the fields is J gene, V gene, clone size, D gene, CDR3 protein, CDR3 DNA. A D gene is named only where the DNA matches it firmly. Only some rows state a clone size, as once, few, many or a class for expanded clones.

J: TRBJ2-7
V: TRBV27
size: .
D: TRBD2
CDR3: CASSSGVAGRVQYF
DNA: TGTGCCAGCAGTTCTGGTGTAGCGGGACGTGTGCAGTACTTC

J: TRBJ2-5
V: TRBV28
size: .
D: TRBD1
CDR3: CASRPEGQGEETQYF
DNA: TGTGCCAGCAGACCCGAGGGACAGGGAGAGGAGACCCAGTACTTC

J: TRBJ2-1
V: TRBV6-5
size: .
D: TRBD2
CDR3: CATGTSAYNEQFF
DNA: TGTGCCACCGGGACTAGCGCTTACAATGAGCAGTTCTTC

J: TRBJ2-1
V: TRBV29-1
size: .
D: .
CDR3: CSVEPPGPYNEQFF
DNA: TGCAGCGTTGAACCGCCCGGTCCCTACAATGAGCAGTTCTTC

J: TRBJ2-3
V: TRBV19
size: .
D: .
CDR3: CASSKRQGTDTQYF
DNA: TGTGCCAGTAGTAAAAGACAGGGCACAGATACGCAGTATTTT

J: TRBJ2-1
V: TRBV7-3
size: .
D: TRBD2
CDR3: CASSPGSLAGGNNEQFF
DNA: TGTGCCAGCAGCCCCGGAAGCCTAGCGGGGGGGAATAATGAGCAGTTCTTC

J: TRBJ1-3
V: TRBV4-1
size: .
D: .
CDR3: CASSQDLAVGNTIYF
DNA: TGCGCCAGCAGCCAAGATCTTGCGGTTGGAAACACCATATATTTT

J: TRBJ1-2
V: TRBV10-3
size: .
D: .
CDR3: CAITGDNYGYTF
DNA: TGTGCCATCACCGGGGATAACTATGGCTACACCTTC

J: TRBJ2-1
V: TRBV11-2
size: once
D: .
CDR3: CASRSRQYNEQFF
DNA: TGTGCCAGCAGATCACGTCAGTACAATGAGCAGTTCTTC

J: TRBJ2-5
V: TRBV30
size: .
D: TRBD2
CDR3: CAWSVGTSGSQETQYF
DNA: TGTGCCTGGAGTGTAGGGACTAGCGGGTCCCAAGAGACCCAGTACTTC

J: TRBJ2-1
V: TRBV19
size: .
D: .
CDR3: CASSIGSREQFF
DNA: TGTGCCAGTAGTATCGGTAGCCGTGAGCAGTTCTTC

J: TRBJ1-1
V: TRBV25-1
size: .
D: .
CDR3: CASSPPMNTEAFF
DNA: TGTGCCAGCAGTCCACCTATGAACACTGAAGCTTTCTTT